This T cell receptor beta chain appears in the sequencing data of a study of cytomegalovirus exposure and HLA in healthy donors. Study-wide points: Among immune exposure information, only CMV serostatus was available. The investigators catalogued 150 to 200 TCR beta chains as cytomegalovirus-associated. The study dropped some indistinguishable V segments, TRBV6-2 and TRBV6-3 among them.

The CDR3 loop spans 14 amino acids. CDR1 is SGHTA, CDR2 FQGNSA, per germline. V shed 6 bases and J 2 bases; nucleotides not matched to a gene: 0. PCR primers comprised 60 Vbeta and 13 Jbeta primers. Sequenced by immunoSEQ multiplex PCR; TCRdb stores in-frame clones only, minus some. The table lists 210,000 or so clones, 85% to 90% of them singletons. As to this clone: Its matching antigen is unknown.

The clonotype was recovered from a human donor in good health. Sequenced material: PBMCs. The rearrangement joins TRBV7-2 to TRBJ2-7; 14 nucleotides match TRBD2. In DNA, the CDR3 is TGTGCCAGCAGGACTAGCGGGGGGGCCTACGAGCAGTACTTC. This encodes CASRTSGGAYEQYF.